This TCR beta chain comes out of a study of control samples from healthy donors and cancer patients. Germline-derived CDR1 and CDR2 are GTSNPN and SVGIG (reference sequence). This CDR3 region has 19 residues. The trim removed 1 base at V and 0 bases at J, leaving 17 bases unmatched. Clones were sequenced by immunoSEQ multiplex PCR, and TCRdb holds only the in-frame ones, with some missing. The data show about 48,000 clones, roughly 93% seen once. V usage is TRBV30 and J usage is TRBJ2-7; 8 bases align to TRBD1. The TCR was taken from a woman in her 50s with head and neck cancer. The material sequenced was PBMCs. The CDR3 DNA follows: TGTGCCTGGAGTGCCTACATCGCTACGGGACAGGTCTCCTCCTACGAGCAGTACTTC. Its protein product is CAWSAYIATGQVSSYEQYF.